Described below is a single TCR beta chain sequence and its context. Its specificity is not known. CDR1 and CDR2 from the germline V gene are SNHLY and FYNNEI. There are 16 residues in the CDR3. V dropped 5 bases and J dropped 4; count of bases not matched to a gene: 6. This sample was included in a study of T cell repertoires in cytomegalovirus infection. The overall study: Peptides in the study included HLA-C-restricted and HLA-B-restricted CMV epitopes. CMV infection plus the matching HLA type was flagged by public TCR beta signatures.

MiXCR, applied by TCRdb to the reads, yields one record per CDR3 protein. The sample shows under 500,000 distinct CDR3 sequences, roughly 42% of them seen only once. Study-wide results and limits: Within the response measured ex vivo, HLA-C-restricted CMV-specific TCR beta clonotypes were dominant.

The specimen was cultured PBMCs, collected from culture after CMV antigen stimulation. This chain uses TRBV2 with TRBJ2-2, with TRBD1 matching 11 bases. The clonotype comes from a human donor in good health (CMV status not recorded). Some clones in this sample may be carry-over from other donors' samples. The CDR3 sequence: CASSLGQGAITGELFF. In nucleotides, the CDR3 is TGTGCCAGCAGTTTAGGACAGGGGGCTATCACCGGGGAGCTGTTTTTT.